Detailed here is one TCR beta chain. Its target is not known. MiXCR, applied by TCRdb to the reads, yields one record per CDR3 protein. Of nearly 700,000 distinct CDR3 sequences listed, around a third were seen once; the top ten hold 18%. The sample originates from a study of T cell repertoires in cytomegalovirus infection. V was clipped by 2 bases and J by 5 bases, with 13 bases between them. This CDR3 spans 15 amino acids. The TCR sequence derives from a human donor in good health (CMV status not recorded). Some clones in this sample may be carry-over from other donors' samples. Specimen: cultured PBMCs, collected from culture after CMV antigen stimulation. The chain uses TRBV23-1 and TRBJ2-1; D might be TRBD2 (5 bases). TRBV23-1 is given ORF status, its function remaining uncertain. CDR3 nucleotides: TGCGCCAGCAGTCAAAAAACGACGGAGGACAATGAGCAGTTCTTC. Encoded protein: CASSQKTTEDNEQFF.